Each of the 22 T cell receptor beta chains below was sequenced from the same sample in a study of regulatory T cells in long-lasting Graves disease. Time point in this sample: newly diagnosed GD, antithyroid drugs for less than 3 months. PBMC RNA was the source of the TCR library. Sequencing libraries for TCR beta were prepared with iRepertoire HTBI primers and Arm-PCR of CDR3 regions. MiXCR was run by TCRdb on the multiplex PCR reads, yielding one entry per CDR3 protein. The profile shows about 350,000 distinct CDR3 sequences, roughly 17% of them singletons. This sample also belongs to another study, concerning T cells in Graves' hyperthyroidism and ophthalmopathy.

The source was peripheral blood mononuclear cells (PBMCs), collected at new diagnosis, from a patient treated with antithyroid drugs. These receptors were obtained from a man aged 40-49 years with Graves disease.

This clonotype has a handful of counts. The CDR3 here is CAWSVKGGSKETQYF. In DNA form, the CDR3 reads TGTGCCTGGAGTGTAAAGGGGGGCTCGAAGGAGACCCAGTACTTC. This sequence joins TRBV30 and TRBJ2-5; D may match TRBD1 or TRBD2 (6 bases each). V was cut by 0 bases and J by 5 bases, with 16 bases left in between. The CDR3 runs 15 residues. CDR1 GTSNPN and CDR2 SVGIG come from the germline V gene (reference sequence).

This chain joins TRBV7-9 and TRBJ1-1; TRBD1 agrees at 7 bases. CDR1 and CDR2 (germline): SEHNR, FQNEAQ (reference sequence). V dropped 6 bases and J dropped 3; count of bases not matched to a gene: 7. The CDR3 runs 14 residues. The CDR3 coding sequence is TGTGCCAGCAGTCAACAGGGGTGGGACACTGAAGCTTTCTTT. Residues: CASSQQGWDTEAFF.

This clonotype was detected ten times or more. The chain combines TRBV6-2 or TRBV6-3 with TRBJ1-5, with a tentative D call TRBD1 (6 bases). The CDR3 length is 14 residues. Trimming pared 6 bases from V and 6 bases from J, leaving 15 bases between. Per germline, CDR1 MNHEY and CDR2 SVGEGT. The CDR3 nucleotides read TGTGCCAGCAGCGTCCCTAACAGGGCTCAGCCCCAGCATTTT. It encodes CASSVPNRAQPQHF.

There are many counts of this clonotype. The rearrangement uses TRBV30 and TRBJ2-5; D gene ambiguous. The V gene lost 0 bases and the J gene lost 5 bases, with 13 bases spanning the gap. The germline gives CDR1 GTSNPN, CDR2 SVGIG (reference sequence). The CDR3 contains 14 residues. The CDR3 reads CAWSVLGMGETQYF. The CDR3 DNA reads TGTGCCTGGAGTGTTTTGGGGATGGGGGAGACCCAGTACTTC.

In this sample, this clonotype turned up once. The V gene is TRBV4-1, the J gene TRBJ2-2; the match to TRBD2 covers 10 bases. The CDR3 is 16 residues long. Germline V CDR1 and CDR2: MGHRA, YSYEKL. Trimming cost V 2 bases and J 4 bases; bases outside gene matches: 4. CDR3 nucleotides: TGCGCCAGCAGCCAAAAAGCGGGGGGGACCACCGGGGAGCTGTTTTTT. This gives the protein CASSQKAGGTTGELFF.

This clonotype was found many times. The chain has TRBV24-1 and TRBJ2-7, with D possibly matching TRBD2 (6 bases). This CDR3 comprises 15 residues. The V end lost 2 bases, the J end lost 3 bases, and 13 bases lay between the germline ends. Germline V gives CDR1 KGHDR, CDR2 SFDVKD. As DNA, the CDR3 is TGTGCCACCAGTGATTCGACTAGAAGGGTCTACGAGCAGTACTTC. Its protein is CATSDSTRRVYEQYF.

In this sample, this clonotype turned up a few times. V is TRBV15 and J is TRBJ1-2; D might be TRBD1 (6 bases). V lost 0 bases and J lost 7, with 12 bases in between. Looked up from germline, CDR1 is LNHNV and CDR2 is YYDKDF (reference sequence). CDR3 length: 14 amino acids. Written as DNA, the CDR3 is TGTGCCACCAGCAGAGACCGGGACATTCGTGGCTACACCTTC. This encodes CATSRDRDIRGYTF.

This clonotype came up many times. The CDR3 spells CAWNREGQPQHF. CDR3 bases: TGTGCCTGGAATAGGGAAGGTCAGCCCCAGCATTTT. V gene TRBV30 combines with J gene TRBJ1-5; D not certain. The CDR3 covers 12 residues. V was cut by 4 bases and J by 6 bases, with 10 bases left in between. Germline V gene sequence: CDR1 GTSNPN, CDR2 SVGIG (reference sequence).

The chain is built from TRBV7-9 and TRBJ2-3; D ambiguous. Germline V gives CDR1 SEHNR, CDR2 FQNEAQ (reference sequence). Between the trimmed V and J ends, which lost 5 bases and 2 bases, there was a span of 8 bases. The CDR3 spans 13 residues. CDR3 loop: CASSTLNTDTQYF. The DNA of the CDR3 is TGTGCCAGCAGCACCCTTAACACAGATACGCAGTATTTT.

This clonotype was detected ten times or more. The V call is TRBV9, the J call TRBJ2-5; the D gene is possibly TRBD1 (6 bases). The germline gives CDR1 SGDLS, CDR2 YYNGEE. The V end was cut by 0 bases, the J end by 5 bases, with 11 bases between. The CDR3 is made up of 14 amino acids. The CDR3 is CASSVDLRGETQYF. The CDR3 bases are TGTGCCAGCAGCGTAGACCTTAGGGGGGAGACCCAGTACTTC.

The sample holds many counts of this clonotype. V and J are TRBV10-3 and TRBJ1-5; a possible D gene is TRBD1 (5 bases). CDR1 ENHRY and CDR2 SYGVKD come from the germline V gene. The CDR3 contains 13 residues. Trimming stripped 8 bases from V and 4 bases from J, with 12 bases between. The DNA for the CDR3 is TGTGCCATCGGGACGGACTTAAATCAGCCCCAGCATTTT. Encoded protein: CAIGTDLNQPQHF.

This clonotype occurred many times. The rearrangement joins TRBV20-1 to TRBJ2-1; 12 bases align to TRBD2. The CDR3 contains 17 residues. The germline V gene has CDR1 DFQATT and CDR2 SNEGSKA (reference sequence). V was pared by 0 bases and J by 3 bases, with 6 bases of the junction left unmatched. The CDR3 is CSARDGLAGGYYNEQFF. The CDR3 coding sequence is TGCAGTGCTAGAGATGGGCTAGCGGGGGGGTACTACAATGAGCAGTTCTTC.

This clonotype was recorded at least ten times. The chain joins TRBV20-1 to TRBJ2-3; D ambiguous. The CDR3 has 11 residues. The V and J ends lost 3 bases and 2 bases respectively, with 3 bases between them. Germline V gene data show CDR1 as DFQATT and CDR2 as SNEGSKA (reference sequence). This chain's CDR3 is CSARPTDTQYF. The CDR3 DNA sequence: TGCAGTGCTAGGCCCACAGATACGCAGTATTTT.

This clonotype was observed many times. The J gene is TRBJ1-4, the V gene TRBV18; D remains ambiguous. This CDR3 region has 15 residues. The V gene's germline CDR1 is KGHSH and CDR2 LQKENI. The V end lost 6 bases, the J end lost 0 bases, and 11 bases lay between the germline ends. CDR3 residues: CASSLTPATNEKLFF. CDR3 nucleotide sequence: TGTGCCAGCTCTCTTACACCTGCAACTAATGAAAAACTGTTTTTT.

This clonotype appeared a few times. The chain has TRBV27 and TRBJ2-3; D may be TRBD2 (6 bases). CDR1 is MNHEY and CDR2 is SMNVEV in the germline V gene (reference sequence). The CDR3 is 15 amino acids. Trimming stripped 5 bases from V and 2 bases from J, with 14 bases between. The chain's CDR3 is CASSGDSWVTDTQYF. CDR3 DNA: TGTGCCAGCAGTGGGGACTCTTGGGTCACAGATACGCAGTATTTT.

This clonotype showed up many times. This chain uses TRBV13 with TRBJ2-3; D gene ambiguous. V lost 2 bases, J lost 5 bases, and 8 bases lay in between. This CDR3 spans 13 amino acids. CDR1 and CDR2 from the germline V gene are PRHDT and FYEKMQ (reference sequence). The CDR3 loop reads CASSLSWGDTQYF. CDR3 coding DNA: TGTGCCAGCAGCTTATCGTGGGGAGATACGCAGTATTTT.

This clonotype was counted a few times. Germline is not matched at one junction end, which may reflect a read error. The chain uses TRBV4-1 and TRBJ2-3; weak D call: TRBD1 (5 bases). Germline loops: CDR1 MGHRA, CDR2 YSYEKL. CDR3 length: 15 residues. As DNA, the CDR3 is TGTGCCAGCAGCCAACTCGCAGGGCAGGAAGATACGCAGTATTTT. It translates to CASSQLAGQEDTQYF.

There are many counts of this clonotype. The junction departs from the called germline gene at one end, perhaps through a read error. The chain joins TRBV5-1 to TRBJ1-3; the match to TRBD1 covers 9 bases. This CDR3 is 14 amino acids long. Germline loops: CDR1 SGHRS, CDR2 YFSETQ. This CDR3 reads CASSRDRVGNTIYF. The CDR3 region has the DNA TGTGCCAGCAGCCGGGACAGGGTGGGAAACACCATATATTTT.

The chain employs TRBV6-1 and TRBJ2-2, with a possible D match to TRBD2 (6 bases). The CDR3 extends over 15 amino acids. Trimming removed 6 bases at V and 5 bases at J, with 16 bases between. Per germline, CDR1 MNHNS and CDR2 SASEGT. CDR3 DNA: TGTGCCAGCAGCCCGTGGCGGGGAGGAACCGGGGAGCTGTTTTTT. This encodes CASSPWRGGTGELFF.

V gene TRBV20-1 combines with J gene TRBJ1-4; possible D gene TRBD1, 5 bases. From germline, CDR1 is DFQATT and CDR2 SNEGSKA (reference sequence). Trimming took off 6 bases at V and 5 bases at J, with 13 bases between the two ends. The CDR3 is 13 amino acids. Here the CDR3 reads CSAPGRNNEKLFF. CDR3 nucleotides: TGCAGTGCCCCGGGACGGAACAATGAAAAACTGTTTTTT.

This clonotype was seen repeatedly, ten times or more. The gene calls are TRBV20-1 and TRBJ2-1; D remains unclear. The length of the CDR3 is 12 residues. Trimming stripped 1 base from V and 5 bases from J, with 6 bases between. Germline V lookup: CDR1 DFQATT, CDR2 SNEGSKA (reference sequence). CDR3 protein: CSARAGNNEQFF. The CDR3 nucleotides read TGCAGTGCTAGAGCAGGCAACAATGAGCAGTTCTTC.

This clonotype was detected only a few times. The V and J genes are TRBV28 and TRBJ2-5, with D possibly being TRBD1 or TRBD2 (6 bases each). CDR3 length equals 14 residues. The germline V and J ends were trimmed by 4 bases and 5 bases, with 14 bases remaining between them. Germline V gene lookup returns CDR1 MDHEN and CDR2 SYDVKM. The CDR3 nucleotides are TGTGCCAGCAGTTCCCCGACAGGAGGGGAGACCCAGTACTTC. It encodes CASSSPTGGETQYF.